The 16 T cell receptor beta chains reported below all come from one sample, sequenced in a study of T cell responses to AZD1222 COVID-19 vaccine (dated by TCRdb to the early 2020s). The library was generated by the immunoSEQ multiplex PCR assay. Drawn from immuneACCESS, this table holds only the in-frame rearrangements with V and J called that TCRdb kept. Clones are partly lost; checked studies trace under half to an unresolved V gene and leave the rest unexplained. The sample table shows about 120,000 clones, and around 84% are seen once. The top ten clonotypes cover 7.7% of the sample. The intended sense of this specimen's time point label: baseline before first vaccination. This material consisted of peripheral blood, taken on day 0 of AZD1222 vaccination. The source is an adult in good health.

The rearrangement links TRBV28 to TRBJ2-2; 16 nucleotides line up with TRBD2. The CDR3 totals 15 residues. Germline V lookup: CDR1 MDHEN, CDR2 SYDVKM. Trimming at V came to 7 bases and at J to 6 bases, leaving 2 bases not matched to a gene. The CDR3 DNA sequence: TGTGCCAGCACCGGGACTAGCGGGGGGGCCGGGGAGCTGTTTTTT. Protein sequence: CASTGTSGGAGELFF.

The chain recombines TRBV5-1 with TRBJ2-3, with D possibly TRBD1 on 5 matching bases. The CDR3 loop spans 13 amino acids. Trimming removed 2 bases at V and 4 bases at J, with 8 bases between. Germline V gene sequence: CDR1 SGHRS, CDR2 YFSETQ. The CDR3 DNA sequence: TGCGCCAGCAGCTTTCCACAGGCAGATACGCAGTATTTT. It is translated as CASSFPQADTQYF.

The chain employs TRBV27 and TRBJ1-5; perhaps TRBD1 as D (6 bases). The germline V gene has CDR1 MNHEY and CDR2 SMNVEV (reference sequence). The CDR3 has 14 residues. The germline V and J ends were trimmed by 2 bases and 8 bases, with 13 bases remaining between them. The CDR3 protein is CASSLRGAFEPQHF. CDR3 bases: TGTGCCAGCAGTTTAAGGGGGGCCTTTGAGCCCCAGCATTTT.

V gene TRBV5-4 combines with J gene TRBJ1-6; maybe TRBD1 (6 bases). CDR3 length equals 15 residues. Trimming cost V 5 bases and J 11 bases, with 20 bases left between them. Germline V gives CDR1 SGHNT, CDR2 YYREEE (reference sequence). This CDR3 reads CASSGPGKQGTPLHF. CDR3 bases: TGTGCCAGCAGTGGCCCGGGGAAGCAGGGGACACCCCTCCACTTT.

The V and J genes are TRBV4-3 and TRBJ1-5, with TRBD1 as a possible D gene (5 bases). There are 13 residues in the CDR3. V lost 0 bases and J 6 bases, leaving 6 bases between the germline ends. CDR1 and CDR2 from the germline V gene are LGHNA and YSLEER. CDR3 sequence: CASSQDRGQPQHF. CDR3 DNA: TGCGCCAGCAGCCAAGATAGGGGTCAGCCCCAGCATTTT.

This clone showed up just once. CDR3 nucleotide sequence: TGTGCCAGCAGCACTAGCGGGAGGATCCCCTACGAGCAGTACTTC. Translation: CASSTSGRIPYEQYF. The rearrangement joins TRBV6-5 to TRBJ2-7; the match to TRBD2 covers 12 bases. V was pared by 6 bases and J by 2 bases, with 5 bases of the junction left unmatched. Germline V gene lookup returns CDR1 MNHEY and CDR2 SVGAGI. CDR3 length equals 15 residues.

The chain combines TRBV7-9 with TRBJ2-3; 7 bases match TRBD2. The junction had 9 bases not matched to a gene; V was cut back by 0 bases and J by 6 bases. The CDR3 is 16 residues long. CDR1 is SEHNR and CDR2 is FQNEAQ in the germline V gene (reference sequence). CDR3 DNA: TGTGCCAGCAGCTTAGCGGGAGACTACGGGGGGGATACGCAGTATTTT. The encoded protein is CASSLAGDYGGDTQYF.

This rearrangement joins TRBV5-1 to TRBJ2-1; possibly TRBD1 for D (6 bases). V was cut by 4 bases and J by 7 bases, with 21 bases left in between. The CDR3 has 16 residues. Germline V gives CDR1 SGHRS, CDR2 YFSETQ. The CDR3 here is CASSLTAGAGVNEQFF. The CDR3 DNA reads as TGCGCCAGCAGCCTCACCGCCGGGGCAGGGGTTAATGAGCAGTTCTTC.

The chain carries TRBV25-1 and TRBJ1-3; tentatively, D is TRBD1 (6 bases). Per the germline V gene, CDR1 is MGHDK and CDR2 is SYGVNS. The CDR3 extends over 15 amino acids. The V end lost 8 bases, the J end lost 2 bases, and 16 bases lay between the germline ends. CDR3 region: CASQDSGGTGNTIYF. Here the CDR3 DNA reads TGTGCCAGCCAGGACAGTGGAGGGACTGGAAACACCATATATTTT.

The rearrangement uses TRBV4-2 and TRBJ2-3; TRBD2 aligns across 10 bases. Germline V gene sequence: CDR1 LGHNA, CDR2 YNFKEQ. Germline trimming cut 4 bases from V and 3 bases from J; bases unmatched to any gene: 4. CDR3 length equals 15 residues. The CDR3 nucleotides read TGTGCCAGCAGCCTCGGGACTAGCGATACAGATACGCAGTATTTT. As protein: CASSLGTSDTDTQYF.

This chain links TRBV6-4 with TRBJ1-2, with D maybe TRBD1 (6 bases). The length of the CDR3 is 15 residues. The germline V and J ends were trimmed by 2 bases and 4 bases, with 14 bases remaining between them. Germline V gene sequence: CDR1 MRHNA, CDR2 SNTAGT. CDR3 amino acids: CASSDPEGGVYGYTF. The CDR3, as DNA: TGTGCCAGCAGTGACCCTGAGGGGGGCGTCTATGGCTACACCTTC.

The J gene is TRBJ1-5, the V gene TRBV5-1, with 7 bases identical to TRBD1. V gave up 2 bases and J gave up 5 bases; unmatched junction bases: 4. CDR3 length: 14 amino acids. CDR1 and CDR2 (germline): SGHRS, YFSETQ. The CDR3 here is CASSLRQGDQPQHF. Written as DNA, the CDR3 is TGCGCCAGCAGCTTAAGACAGGGAGATCAGCCCCAGCATTTT. Together with reference TRBV5-1 and TRBJ1-5, the CDR3 gives the full variable domain: KAGVTQTPRYLIKTRGQQVTLSCSPISGHRSVSWYQQTPGQGLQFLFEYFSETQRNKGNFPGRFSGRQFSNSRSEMNVSTLELGDSALYLCASSLRQGDQPQHFGDGTRLSIL.

The chain carries TRBV28 and TRBJ2-1; TRBD2 aligns across 8 bases. This CDR3 has 15 residues. J was trimmed by 7 bases and V by 5 bases; bases with no gene match: 10. Germline CDR1 MDHEN, CDR2 SYDVKM. The CDR3 DNA is TGTGCCAGCAGTCCCTCTGGGGCGGGAGGAAATGAGCAGTTCTTC. It is translated as CASSPSGAGGNEQFF.

This chain uses TRBV2 with TRBJ2-3, with D perhaps assigned TRBD1 or TRBD2 (5 bases each). Germline V gives CDR1 SNHLY, CDR2 FYNNEI. The CDR3 spans 20 residues. The germline V and J ends were trimmed by 3 bases and 8 bases, with 33 bases remaining between them. The CDR3 DNA sequence: TGTGCCAGCAGTGATTTAAGGGTACAGGCACAGATTTTTAACCGGGGTACGCAGTATTTT. Its protein product is CASSDLRVQAQIFNRGTQYF.

This chain uses TRBV27 with TRBJ1-5; D not certain. The V gene's germline CDR1 is MNHEY and CDR2 SMNVEV (reference sequence). Trimming took off 7 bases at V and 6 bases at J, with 13 bases between the two ends. This CDR3 is 13 amino acids long. The CDR3 nucleotides are TGTGCCAGCAAGAGGGATAGCGGTCAGCCCCAGCATTTT. Its translation is CASKRDSGQPQHF.

This chain joins TRBV5-8 and TRBJ1-5; tentative D call: TRBD1 (5 bases). This CDR3 is 15 amino acids long. The V end was cut by 4 bases, the J end by 8 bases, with 19 bases between. In germline, CDR1 is SGHTS, CDR2 YDEGEE. The CDR3 coding sequence is TGTGCCAGCAGCCCCTCGGGACTCCGTTCGGAGCCCCAGCATTTT. It yields the protein CASSPSGLRSEPQHF.